This entry is about one T cell receptor (beta chain). The data stem from a study of blood T cell repertoires in COVID-19. The wider study: Samples representing acute and convalescent COVID-19 were sourced from the United States, Italy and Spain. The cDNA or gDNA used as material had been derived from T cells, B-cell-depleted T cells, or PBMCs.

As originally analysed: Reference gene primer amplification in the assay estimated nucleated cell counts. Data came from immunoSEQ multiplex PCR; TCRdb stores just in-frame clones and leaves some out. That table supplies the V and J calls and clone size; D and trimming were determined from the DNA. This table holds approximately 46,000 clones, roughly 88% found once. Germline V lookup: CDR1 MRHNA, CDR2 SNTAGT. V lost 7 bases, J lost 2 bases, and 10 bases lay in between. This CDR3 comprises 13 residues. Sequenced material: peripheral blood. This sequence was found in a human donor in a cohort sampled during active COVID-19. The chain combines TRBV6-4 with TRBJ2-3; tentatively, D is TRBD1 (6 bases). CDR3 sequence: CASKDRSTDTQYF. DNA of the CDR3: TGTGCCAGCAAAGACAGGTCCACAGATACGCAGTATTTT.